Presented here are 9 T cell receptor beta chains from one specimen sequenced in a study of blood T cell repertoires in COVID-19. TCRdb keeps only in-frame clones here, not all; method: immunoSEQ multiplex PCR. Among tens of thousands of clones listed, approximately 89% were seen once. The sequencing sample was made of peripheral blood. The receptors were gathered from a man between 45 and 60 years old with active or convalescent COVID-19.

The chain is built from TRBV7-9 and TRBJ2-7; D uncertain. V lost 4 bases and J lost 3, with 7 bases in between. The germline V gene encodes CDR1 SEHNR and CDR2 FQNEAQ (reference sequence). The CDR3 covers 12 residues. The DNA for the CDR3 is TGTGCCAGCAGCTCTTCCTACTACGAGCAGTACTTC. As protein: CASSSSYYEQYF. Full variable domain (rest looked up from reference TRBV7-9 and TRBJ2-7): DTGVSQNPRHKITKRGQNVTFRCDPISEHNRLYWYRQTLGQGPEFLTYFQNEAQLEKSRLLSDRFSAERPKGSFSTLEIQRTEQGDSAMYLCASSSSYYEQYFGPGTRLTVT.

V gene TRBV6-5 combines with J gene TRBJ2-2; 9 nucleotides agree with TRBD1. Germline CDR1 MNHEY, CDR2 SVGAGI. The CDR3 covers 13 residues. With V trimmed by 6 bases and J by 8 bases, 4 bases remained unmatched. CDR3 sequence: CASRPGQGGELFF. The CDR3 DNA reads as TGTGCCAGCAGGCCGGGACAGGGAGGGGAGCTGTTTTTT.

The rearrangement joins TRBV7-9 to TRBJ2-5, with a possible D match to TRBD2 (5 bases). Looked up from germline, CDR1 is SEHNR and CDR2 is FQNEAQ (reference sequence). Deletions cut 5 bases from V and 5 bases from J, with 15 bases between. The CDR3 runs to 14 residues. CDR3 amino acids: CASSPFGDGETQYF. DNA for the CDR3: TGTGCCAGCAGCCCCTTCGGGGATGGGGAGACCCAGTACTTC.

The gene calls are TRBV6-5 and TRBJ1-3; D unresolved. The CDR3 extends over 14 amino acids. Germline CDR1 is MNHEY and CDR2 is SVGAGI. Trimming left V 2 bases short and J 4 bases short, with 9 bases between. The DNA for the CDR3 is TGTGCCAGCAGTTACAGCGTCAAAGGAAACACCATATATTTT. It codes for CASSYSVKGNTIYF.

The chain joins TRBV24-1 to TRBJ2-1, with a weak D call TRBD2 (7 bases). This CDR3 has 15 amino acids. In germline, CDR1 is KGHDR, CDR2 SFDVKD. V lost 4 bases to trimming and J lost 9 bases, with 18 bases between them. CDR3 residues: CATSDPRGGPGEQFF. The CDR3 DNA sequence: TGTGCCACCAGTGACCCCCGCGGGGGCCCAGGTGAGCAGTTCTTC.

The CDR3 sequence: CASSPATGSGEQYF. As DNA, the CDR3 is TGCGCCAGCAGCCCAGCGACAGGGTCGGGCGAGCAGTACTTC. The V call is TRBV5-1, the J call TRBJ2-7; TRBD1 aligns across 7 bases. The CDR3 runs 14 residues. Losses at the gene ends were 4 bases for V and 6 bases for J; bases not matched to a gene: 10. CDR1 is SGHRS, CDR2 YFSETQ, per germline.

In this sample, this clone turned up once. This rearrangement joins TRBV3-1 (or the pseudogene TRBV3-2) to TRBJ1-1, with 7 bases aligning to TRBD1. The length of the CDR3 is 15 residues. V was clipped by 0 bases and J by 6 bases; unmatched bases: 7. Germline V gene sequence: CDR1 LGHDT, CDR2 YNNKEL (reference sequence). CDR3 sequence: CASSQEGRGSPEAFF. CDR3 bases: TGTGCCAGCAGCCAAGAGGGCAGGGGGAGCCCTGAAGCTTTCTTT.

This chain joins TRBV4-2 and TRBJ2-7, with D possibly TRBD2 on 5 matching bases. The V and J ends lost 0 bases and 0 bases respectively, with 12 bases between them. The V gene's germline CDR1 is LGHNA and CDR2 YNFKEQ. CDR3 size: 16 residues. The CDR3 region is CASSQEVERPSYEQYF. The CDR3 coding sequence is TGTGCCAGCAGCCAAGAAGTGGAGCGGCCCTCCTACGAGCAGTACTTC.

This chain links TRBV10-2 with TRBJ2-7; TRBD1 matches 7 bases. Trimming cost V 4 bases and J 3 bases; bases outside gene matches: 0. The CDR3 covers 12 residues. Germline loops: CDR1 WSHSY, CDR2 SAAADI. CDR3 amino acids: CASSGQGYEQYF. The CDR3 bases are TGCGCCAGCAGTGGACAGGGCTACGAGCAGTACTTC.